The 27 T cell receptor beta chains below were found in one sample sequenced in a study of T cell changes during pregnancy in multiple sclerosis. Some clones are missing from TCRdb's copy, which holds only in-frame ones; the method was immunoSEQ multiplex PCR. The table has around 56,000 clones, approximately 90% seen once; the top ten hold about 0.76%. Sequenced material: CD4+ T cells from peripheral blood mononuclear cells, taken in the first trimester of pregnancy. The source of these receptors is a female donor with multiple sclerosis, enrolled in a pregnancy study.

The chain joins TRBV27 to TRBJ1-6; 7 bases are a match to TRBD1. The CDR3 totals 19 residues. The V and J ends lost 1 base and 8 bases, in that order; junction bases with no gene match: 17. CDR1 and CDR2 (germline): MNHEY, SMNVEV (reference sequence). The chain's CDR3 is CASSLFPTATGELDSPLHF. CDR3 bases: TGTGCCAGCAGTTTATTCCCCACAGCAACAGGGGAGCTAGATTCACCCCTCCACTTT.

The count of this clone is one. The chain is built from TRBV5-6 and TRBJ2-7; D is perhaps TRBD1 (6 bases). Trimming removed 0 bases from V and 6 bases from J, with 10 bases in between. The CDR3 is 13 residues long. Germline-derived CDR1 and CDR2 are SGHDT and YYEEEE. The CDR3 sequence is CASSLGVGGEQYF. The CDR3 coding sequence is TGTGCCAGCAGCTTGGGGGTAGGGGGCGAGCAGTACTTC.

The chain employs TRBV7-2 and TRBJ1-4, with D possibly being TRBD1 (6 bases). The length of the CDR3 is 15 residues. V shed 5 bases and J shed 7 bases, with 17 bases lying between them. Germline V gene lookup returns CDR1 SGHTA and CDR2 FQGNSA. DNA for the CDR3: TGTGCCAGCAGCCCATACGGACAGCCGATTGAAAAACTGTTTTTT. It translates to CASSPYGQPIEKLFF.

This clone was counted only a few times. Other DNA sequences of this sample code for an identical CDR3. This CDR3 reads CASSLLGGDTEAFF. The CDR3 nucleotides read TGTGCCAGCAGCTTATTAGGGGGGGACACTGAAGCTTTCTTT. The gene calls are TRBV7-2 and TRBJ1-1; tentative D call: TRBD1 (6 bases). This CDR3 is built from 14 residues. Trimming shortened V by 2 bases and J by 3 bases, and 10 bases separated the two germline ends. CDR1 is SGHTA, CDR2 FQGNSA, per germline. Full variable domain (outside the CDR3, taken from reference TRBV7-2 and TRBJ1-1): GAGVSQSPSNKVTEKGKDVELRCDPISGHTALYWYRQSLGQGLEFLIYFQGNSAPDKSGLPSDRFSAERTGGSVSTLTIQRTQQEDSAVYLCASSLLGGDTEAFFGQGTRLTVV.

In its sample, this clone was seen once. The chain has TRBV7-9 and TRBJ1-2; 10 bases fit TRBD1. Germline assignment: CDR1 SEHNR and CDR2 FQNEAQ (reference sequence). The CDR3 length is 13 residues. The J segment lost 6 bases and the V segment lost 4 bases, leaving 2 bases of the junction unmatched. CDR3 in amino acids: CASSSTGGDGYTF. CDR3 coding DNA: TGTGCCAGCAGCTCGACAGGGGGCGATGGCTACACCTTC.

This chain connects TRBV11-2 to TRBJ1-2; no reliable D call. CDR1 SGHAT and CDR2 FQNNGV come from the germline V gene. The CDR3 contains 15 residues. V was cut by 7 bases and J by 0 bases, with 15 bases left in between. The CDR3 DNA reads as TGTGCCAGCACCCCGGAGGAAGGAGCTAACTATGGCTACACCTTC. Its translation: CASTPEEGANYGYTF.

This clone has more than one count but fewer than ten. The chain joins TRBV19 to TRBJ1-2, with D unclear. The germline CDR1 and CDR2 sequences are LNHDA and SQIVND (reference sequence). CDR3 length equals 13 residues. With 8 bases removed from V and 7 bases from J, the gap between germline ends came to 17 bases. DNA of the CDR3: TGTGCCAGTCGTGCGGGCAGGTCAATTGGCTACACCTTC. Translating it yields CASRAGRSIGYTF.

The gene calls are TRBV5-4 and TRBJ2-3, with no clear D. CDR3 length: 13 residues. CDR1 and CDR2 from the germline V gene are SGHNT and YYREEE (reference sequence). Deletions cut 4 bases from V and 0 bases from J, with 6 bases between. DNA for the CDR3: TGTGCCAGCAGCCAGTCTAGCACAGATACGCAGTATTTT. This sequence encodes CASSQSSTDTQYF.

This chain connects TRBV4-1 to TRBJ1-2; TRBD1 matches 9 bases. J lost 7 bases, V lost 3 bases, and 3 bases had no gene match. Germline V gene lookup returns CDR1 MGHRA and CDR2 YSYEKL. The CDR3 sequence is 13 residues long. The CDR3 DNA is TGCGCCAGCAGCCAGGGACAGGGTGCTGGCTACACCTTC. Translating it yields CASSQGQGAGYTF.

This clone was observed a few times. The rearrangement joins TRBV5-6 to TRBJ1-1, with a weak D call TRBD1 (6 bases). CDR3 size: 15 residues. CDR1 is SGHDT, CDR2 YYEEEE, per germline. The V end was cut by 1 base, the J end by 4 bases, with 14 bases between. CDR3 sequence (DNA): TGTGCCAGCAGCTTGATTATCAGGGGCTCCACTGAAGCTTTCTTT. This translates into CASSLIIRGSTEAFF.

The chain joins TRBV9 to TRBJ2-2; 8 bases fit TRBD2. There are 15 residues in the CDR3. The V and J ends lost 4 bases and 0 bases, in that order; junction bases with no gene match: 2. Looked up from germline, CDR1 is SGDLS and CDR2 is YYNGEE. The DNA of the CDR3 is TGTGCCAGCAGCCCGGGACTAGCGAACACCGGGGAGCTGTTTTTT. Encoded protein: CASSPGLANTGELFF.

The J gene is TRBJ2-4, the V gene TRBV4-3; weak D call: TRBD1 (5 bases). Trimming removed 5 bases at V and 12 bases at J, with 17 bases between. The CDR3 runs 13 residues. Germline V lookup: CDR1 LGHNA, CDR2 YSLEER. Written as DNA, the CDR3 is TGCGCCAGCAGCTCCGCCGACAGTTCGGGTCAGTACTTC. Encoded protein: CASSSADSSGQYF.

This sequence joins TRBV7-2 and TRBJ1-5; 11 nucleotides match TRBD1. The CDR3 spans 15 residues. Germline trimming cut 6 bases from V and 6 bases from J; bases unmatched to any gene: 7. Germline loops: CDR1 SGHTA, CDR2 FQGNSA. CDR3 loop: CASSQTGTGGQPQHF. In nucleotides, the CDR3 is TGTGCCAGCAGTCAAACCGGGACAGGGGGTCAGCCCCAGCATTTT. The full variable domain, rest sourced from reference TRBV7-2 and TRBJ1-5, is GAGVSQSPSNKVTEKGKDVELRCDPISGHTALYWYRQSLGQGLEFLIYFQGNSAPDKSGLPSDRFSAERTGGSVSTLTIQRTQQEDSAVYLCASSQTGTGGQPQHFGDGTRLSIL.

V usage is TRBV7-2 and J usage is TRBJ2-3, with 11 positions matching TRBD2. V was pared by 8 bases and J by 1 base, with 5 bases of the junction left unmatched. Per germline, CDR1 SGHTA and CDR2 FQGNSA. There are 15 residues in the CDR3. The CDR3 here is CASFSGGAGTDTQYF. The CDR3 nucleotides read TGTGCCAGCTTTAGCGGGGGGGCGGGCACAGATACGCAGTATTTT.

The chain employs TRBV4-3 and TRBJ1-2, with D maybe TRBD1 (5 bases). V was clipped by 3 bases and J by 7 bases, with 18 bases between them. Germline CDR1 is LGHNA and CDR2 is YSLEER. The CDR3 extends over 15 amino acids. Written as DNA, the CDR3 is TGCGCCAGCAGCCACCCAGGGCTTGGAACAGGTGGCTACACCTTC. The encoded protein is CASSHPGLGTGGYTF.

V is TRBV7-9 and J is TRBJ2-2; the match to TRBD2 covers 8 bases. CDR1 is SEHNR and CDR2 is FQNEAQ in the germline V gene (reference sequence). The CDR3 is 14 residues long. Trimming cost V 5 bases and J 6 bases; bases outside gene matches: 5. CDR3 bases: TGTGCCAGCAGCCCGGGACTAGGCTCCGGGGAGCTGTTTTTT. Encoded protein: CASSPGLGSGELFF. The whole variable domain, remainder taken from reference TRBV7-9 and TRBJ2-2, is DTGVSQNPRHKITKRGQNVTFRCDPISEHNRLYWYRQTLGQGPEFLTYFQNEAQLEKSRLLSDRFSAERPKGSFSTLEIQRTEQGDSAMYLCASSPGLGSGELFFGEGSRLTVL.

The sample holds one count of this clone. This rearrangement joins TRBV19 to TRBJ1-2; D unclear. The CDR3 spans 13 residues. CDR1 is LNHDA, CDR2 SQIVND, per germline (reference sequence). Trimming took off 6 bases at V and 4 bases at J, with 12 bases between the two ends. The CDR3 protein is CASRHGMTYGYTF. DNA of the CDR3: TGTGCCAGTAGACACGGGATGACCTATGGCTACACCTTC.

The chain couples TRBV6-4 to TRBJ1-1; D not certain. The V and J ends lost 6 bases and 8 bases respectively, with 16 bases between them. The length of the CDR3 is 13 residues. Per germline, CDR1 MRHNA and CDR2 SNTAGT. Written as DNA, the CDR3 is TGTGCCAGCAGCGCCGTAAGGGAGTCCGAAGCTTTCTTT. Translated: CASSAVRESEAFF.

V and J are TRBV5-1 and TRBJ2-3; 7 positions match TRBD2. With V trimmed by 4 bases and J by 5 bases, 7 bases remained unmatched. In germline, CDR1 is SGHRS, CDR2 YFSETQ. The CDR3 has 14 residues. CDR3 residues: CASSRGVAEDTQYF. The DNA of the CDR3 is TGCGCCAGCAGCCGGGGGGTTGCCGAAGATACGCAGTATTTT.

This chain links TRBV11-3 with TRBJ2-2, with no clear D. This CDR3 is built from 13 residues. CDR1 SGHNT and CDR2 YENEEA come from the germline V gene. V lost 1 base and J 5 bases, leaving 5 bases between the germline ends. This CDR3 is CASSLVQTGELFF. CDR3 DNA sequence: TGTGCCAGCAGCTTAGTCCAAACCGGGGAGCTGTTTTTT. Combining the CDR3 with reference TRBV11-3 and TRBJ2-2 gives the whole variable domain EAGVVQSPRYKIIEKKQPVAFWCNPISGHNTLYWYLQNLGQGPELLIRYENEEAVDDSQLPKDRFSAERLKGVDSTLKIQPAELGDSAVYLCASSLVQTGELFFGEGSRLTVL.

The rearrangement links TRBV4-2 to TRBJ1-3; D is possibly TRBD1 (6 bases). There are 15 residues in the CDR3. Germline values: CDR1 LGHNA, CDR2 YNFKEQ. V lost 3 bases and J 0 bases, leaving 9 bases between the germline ends. The CDR3 region is CASSQTGSSGNTIYF. CDR3 in DNA: TGTGCCAGCAGCCAGACAGGTTCCTCTGGAAACACCATATATTTT.

The chain links TRBV18 to TRBJ2-7; 9 positions match TRBD2. V dropped 2 bases and J dropped 6; count of bases not matched to a gene: 8. The CDR3 sequence is 15 residues long. The germline CDR1 and CDR2 sequences are KGHSH and LQKENI. For the CDR3, the DNA is TGTGCCAGCTCACCAATGGAATTAGCGGGGGTCGAGCAGTACTTC. Protein: CASSPMELAGVEQYF. The full variable domain, with the rest looked up from reference TRBV18 and TRBJ2-7, is NAGVMQNPRHLVRRRGQEARLRCSPMKGHSHVYWYRQLPEEGLKFMVYLQKENIIDESGMPKERFSAEFPKEGPSILRIQQVVRGDSAAYFCASSPMELAGVEQYFGPGTRLTVT.

V is TRBV2 and J is TRBJ1-3, with D unresolved. Germline values: CDR1 SNHLY, CDR2 FYNNEI. CDR3 length: 15 residues. V lost 5 bases, J lost 2 bases, and 13 bases lay in between. In DNA form, the CDR3 reads TGTGCCAGCAGTACTCAGGATTTGGCTGGAAACACCATATATTTT. This translates into CASSTQDLAGNTIYF.

The chain couples TRBV29-1 to TRBJ2-5; weak D call: TRBD1 (6 bases). The J call may be faulty, since TRBJ2-7 better matches the DNA end. Germline V gives CDR1 SQVTM, CDR2 ANQGSEA. This CDR3 spans 17 amino acids. This chain's CDR3 is CSVRDQTGTLPVGEQYF. Here the CDR3 DNA reads TGCAGCGTAAGGGACCAAACCGGGACACTACCGGTCGGCGAGCAGTACTTC.

The chain couples TRBV19 to TRBJ1-5, with 7 bases aligning to TRBD1. The germline V gene has CDR1 LNHDA and CDR2 SQIVND (reference sequence). V shed 7 bases, J shed 7 bases, and the junction held 16 bases outside the gene matches. CDR3 length equals 16 residues. In DNA form, the CDR3 reads TGTGCCAGTACCCTACGCTCCAGGGGGTACGGGCAGCCCCAGCATTTT. Its protein is CASTLRSRGYGQPQHF.

The chain has TRBV5-6 and TRBJ1-4; 9 bases line up with TRBD1. Germline CDR1 SGHDT, CDR2 YYEEEE. J gave up 6 bases and V 4 bases, and 4 bases lay outside the gene matches. CDR3 length: 14 residues. CDR3 coding DNA: TGTGCCAGCAGCCAGACAGGGGGATATGAAAAACTGTTTTTT. Protein sequence: CASSQTGGYEKLFF.

The V and J genes are TRBV6-6 and TRBJ2-2; D is perhaps TRBD2 (6 bases). V was shortened by 10 bases and J by 4 bases, with 13 bases between the two germline ends. The germline gives CDR1 MNHNY, CDR2 SVGAGI (reference sequence). This CDR3 region has 13 residues. The CDR3 reads CATFGGFTGELFF. CDR3 in DNA: TGTGCCACCTTCGGGGGATTCACCGGGGAGCTGTTTTTT.